A selection of T cell receptor beta chains follows, all from one sample in a study of CD8 T cells in Susac syndrome. TCRdb redid the calling of the immunoSEQ multiplex PCR reads with MiXCR, one entry per CDR3 protein. The sample holds about 180,000 distinct CDR3 sequences, about 96% seen once. Sequencing was done on a sample of CD4+ T cells from PBMCs. The receptors were sampled from a human donor with Susac syndrome. CDR3s include the opening cysteine and the closing phenylalanine or tryptophan. The D gene is left open where the match is weak. Clone size is shown for a subset of rows, as once, few, many or a class of expanded clone.

>TRBJ2-1|.|TRBV9|.
CASSVAAIDNEQFF
TGTGCCAGCAGCGTAGCCGCAATCGACAATGAGCAGTTCTTC
>TRBJ2-5|TRBD2|TRBV19|.
CASSIAAGTQETQYF
TGTGCCAGTAGTATAGCAGCGGGGACCCAAGAGACCCAGTACTTC
>TRBJ2-3|.|TRBV7-2|.
CASTHGGSTDTQYF
TGTGCCAGCACCCACGGAGGTAGCACAGATACGCAGTATTTT
>TRBJ2-7|.|TRBV4-3|.
CASSQGVRGAVGIYEQYF
TGCGCCAGCAGCCAAGGAGTTCGGGGGGCGGTGGGTATCTACGAGCAGTACTTC
>TRBJ1-5|.|TRBV7-9|.
CASSPTEVNQPQHF
TGTGCCAGCAGCCCGACAGAAGTCAATCAGCCCCAGCATTTT
>TRBJ2-1|TRBD2|TRBV28|.
CASSSPSGGKSSYNEQFF
TGTGCCAGCAGTTCCCCTAGCGGGGGGAAGAGCTCCTACAATGAGCAGTTCTTC
>TRBJ2-1|.|TRBV29-1|.
CSVDRLGRYNEQFF
TGCAGCGTTGATAGGCTGGGACGTTACAATGAGCAGTTCTTC
>TRBJ2-5|TRBD1|TRBV2|.
CASSEARTGEETQYF
TGTGCCAGCAGTGAAGCGCGGACAGGGGAAGAGACCCAGTACTTC
>TRBJ1-2|.|TRBV18|.
CASSPARKEHGYTF
TGTGCCAGCTCACCTGCTAGGAAGGAACATGGCTACACCTTC
>TRBJ2-3|TRBD2|TRBV7-2|.
CASSPGLAGGGDTQYF
TGTGCCAGCAGCCCCGGACTAGCGGGAGGAGGGGATACGCAGTATTTT
>TRBJ2-3|.|TRBV5-6|few
CASSLGRDTQYF
TGTGCCAGCAGCTTGGGCCGAGATACGCAGTATTTT
>TRBJ1-5|TRBD1|TRBV30|.
CAWSGQGGLQPQHF
TGTGCCTGGAGTGGACAGGGTGGGCTTCAGCCCCAGCATTTT
>TRBJ2-1|TRBD2|TRBV5-6|.
CASSARKRDPYNEQFF
TGTGCCAGCAGCGCGAGGAAGCGGGACCCCTACAATGAGCAGTTCTTC
>TRBJ2-7|.|TRBV14|.
CASSQGVGYNYEQYF
TGTGCCAGCAGCCAAGGCGTAGGATATAATTACGAGCAGTACTTC
>TRBJ2-1|TRBD2|TRBV6-2/TRBV6-3|.
CASSYNPLAVSSYNEQFF
TGTGCCAGCAGTTACAACCCCCTAGCGGTGAGCTCCTACAATGAGCAGTTCTTC
>TRBJ2-7|.|TRBV30|.
CAWDRSYEQYF
TGTGCCTGGGACAGATCCTACGAGCAGTACTTC
>TRBJ1-2|.|TRBV29-1|.
CSVEDGYTF
TGCAGCGTTGAGGATGGCTACACCTTC
>TRBJ2-1|.|TRBV11-3|.
CASSPEGRAEQFF
TGTGCCAGCAGCCCCGAAGGCCGCGCTGAGCAGTTCTTC
>TRBJ2-1|.|TRBV6-5|.
CASSRSRGSYNEQFF
TGTGCCAGCAGCCGGTCTAGGGGCTCCTACAATGAGCAGTTCTTC
>TRBJ2-1|TRBD2|TRBV12-3/TRBV12-4|.
CASISNIGGLAGEQFF
TGTGCCAGCATCTCAAACATCGGGGGACTAGCGGGAGAGCAGTTCTTC
>TRBJ2-3|.|TRBV29-1|once
CSVEHWGDGTDTQYF
TGCAGCGTTGAACATTGGGGGGATGGAACAGATACGCAGTATTTT
>TRBJ2-2|.|TRBV7-9|once
CASSLTMELFF
TGTGCCAGCAGCTTAACAATGGAGCTGTTTTTT
>TRBJ1-2|.|TRBV5-1|.
CASSLESNYGYTF
TGCGCCAGCAGCTTGGAGTCGAACTATGGCTACACCTTC
>TRBJ2-3|.|TRBV12-3/TRBV12-4|.
CASSLAGLGLTDTQYF
TGTGCCAGCAGTTTAGCCGGCTTGGGACTGACAGATACGCAGTATTTT
>TRBJ2-7|TRBD2|TRBV7-2|.
CASSTPGLAGSGEQYF
TGTGCCAGCAGCACCCCGGGACTAGCGGGATCGGGGGAGCAGTACTTC
>TRBJ2-7|TRBD1|TRBV11-2|.
CASSFPGQGFYEQYF
TGTGCCAGCAGCTTTCCGGGACAGGGTTTCTACGAGCAGTACTTC
>TRBJ2-5|TRBD2|TRBV5-1|once
CASSLGGLAGAGRETQYF
TGCGCCAGCAGCCTCGGGGGACTAGCGGGGGCCGGCAGGGAGACCCAGTACTTC
>TRBJ2-5|.|TRBV20-1|.
CSARDQGGRGETQYF
TGCAGTGCTAGAGATCAGGGGGGACGGGGGGAGACCCAGTACTTC
>TRBJ1-6|.|TRBV3-1|.
CASSKSSPNNSPLHF
TGTGCCAGCAGCAAGTCGAGCCCTAATAATTCACCCCTCCACTTT
>TRBJ1-5|.|TRBV18|.
CASSPGLGGNQPQHF
TGTGCCAGCTCCCCAGGACTAGGCGGGAATCAGCCCCAGCATTTT
>TRBJ1-5|TRBD1|TRBV5-6|once
CASSSTGQVRDQPQHF
TGTGCCAGCAGCTCTACGGGACAGGTGCGAGATCAGCCCCAGCATTTT
>TRBJ1-1|TRBD1|TRBV6-5|.
CASSLSPGGNTEAFF
TGTGCCAGCAGCCTCTCTCCAGGGGGGAACACTGAAGCTTTCTTT
>TRBJ2-3|TRBD2|TRBV15|.
CATSRRLAGSDTQYF
TGTGCCACCAGCAGACGACTAGCGGGGTCGGATACGCAGTATTTT
>TRBJ1-2|.|TRBV20-1|.
CSARQANAYGYTF
TGCAGTGCTAGACAGGCGAACGCCTATGGCTACACCTTC
>TRBJ1-2|.|TRBV7-9|once
CAIEEDSSNGYTF
TGTGCCATCGAGGAGGACTCTTCGAATGGCTACACCTTC
>TRBJ2-1|.|TRBV6-2/TRBV6-3|once
CASSPGHGGNEQFF
TGTGCCAGCAGTCCGGGCCACGGGGGCAATGAGCAGTTCTTC
>TRBJ2-1|.|TRBV15|.
CATSRDSTDLFF
TGTGCCACCAGCAGAGATAGTACAGATCTGTTCTTC
>TRBJ1-2|.|TRBV30|once
CAWRSYYGYTF
TGTGCCTGGCGTTCGTACTATGGCTACACCTTC
>TRBJ2-5|.|TRBV7-3|.
CASSLMAEQETQYF
TGTGCCAGCAGCTTAATGGCGGAGCAAGAGACCCAGTACTTC
>TRBJ2-5|.|TRBV11-2|.
CASSLLVSETQYF
TGTGCCAGCAGCTTACTTGTAAGCGAGACCCAGTACTTC
>TRBJ1-2|TRBD1|TRBV27|.
CASSTQGAHYGYTF
TGTGCCAGCAGTACACAGGGGGCGCACTATGGCTACACCTTC
>TRBJ2-4|.|TRBV5-6|.
CASSLVAGGDKNIQYF
TGTGCCAGCAGCTTGGTTGCCGGGGGTGACAAAAACATTCAGTACTTC
>TRBJ2-1|.|TRBV11-2|few
CASSFGTGSYNEQFF
TGTGCCAGCAGCTTCGGAACAGGCTCCTACAATGAGCAGTTCTTC
>TRBJ2-1|.|TRBV9|.
CASSVDAANEQFF
TGTGCCAGCAGCGTAGATGCAGCGAATGAGCAGTTCTTC
>TRBJ1-2|TRBD1|TRBV5-1|.
CASSVDRGGGYTF
TGCGCCAGCAGCGTCGACAGGGGTGGAGGCTACACCTTC
>TRBJ1-5|.|TRBV24-1|.
CATSETGDQPQHF
TGTGCCACCAGTGAAACAGGAGATCAGCCCCAGCATTTT
>TRBJ2-3|TRBD2|TRBV20-1|once
CSAPRTSGSVGGGDTQYF
TGCAGTGCCCCCCGGACTAGCGGGAGCGTCGGTGGGGGAGATACGCAGTATTTT
>TRBJ2-5|.|TRBV20-1|.
CSAESSETQYF
TGCAGTGCGGAGTCTTCGGAGACCCAGTACTTC
>TRBJ2-7|TRBD2|TRBV28|.
CASSSGLHYEQYF
TGTGCCAGCAGTTCGGGACTACACTACGAGCAGTACTTC
>TRBJ2-2|TRBD2|TRBV25-1|.
CASTSGVNTGELFF
TGTGCCAGCACCAGCGGGGTTAACACCGGGGAGCTGTTTTTT
>TRBJ1-2|TRBD1|TRBV29-1|.
CSASGQGLDGYTF
TGCAGCGCCTCAGGACAGGGGCTTGATGGCTACACCTTC
>TRBJ2-1|.|TRBV6-5|.
CASSYPPNEQFF
TGTGCCAGCAGTTACCCCCCCAATGAGCAGTTCTTC